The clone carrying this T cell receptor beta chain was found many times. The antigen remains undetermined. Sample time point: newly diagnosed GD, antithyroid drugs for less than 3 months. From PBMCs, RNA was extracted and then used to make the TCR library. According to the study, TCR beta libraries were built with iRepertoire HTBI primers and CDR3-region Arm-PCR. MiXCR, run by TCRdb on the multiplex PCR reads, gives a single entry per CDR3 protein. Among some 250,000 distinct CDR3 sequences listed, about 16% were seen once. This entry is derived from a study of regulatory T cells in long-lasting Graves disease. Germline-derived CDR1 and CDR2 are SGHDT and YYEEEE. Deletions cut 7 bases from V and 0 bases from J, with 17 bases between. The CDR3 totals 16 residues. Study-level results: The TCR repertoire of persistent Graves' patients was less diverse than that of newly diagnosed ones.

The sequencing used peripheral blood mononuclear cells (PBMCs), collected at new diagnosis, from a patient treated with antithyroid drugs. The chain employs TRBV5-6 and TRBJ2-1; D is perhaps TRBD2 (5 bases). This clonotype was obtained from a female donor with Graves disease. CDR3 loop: CASQFGRAVSYNEQFF. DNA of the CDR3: TGTGCCAGCCAATTTGGGCGGGCGGTCTCCTACAATGAGCAGTTCTTC.